These T cell receptor beta chains were read from a single sample in a study of CD8 T cells in ankylosing spondylitis. One entry per CDR3 protein, called by TCRdb with MiXCR from the 5' RACE reads. The repertoire holds 85,000 to 100,000 distinct CDR3 sequences, with about 8.1% as singletons. The sample was blood, either unsorted or a sorted T cell fraction (not recorded which). The receptors stem from a male donor with ankylosing spondylitis or in good health (not recorded which). Both conserved end residues are part of each CDR3. The order of the fields is V gene, clone size, J gene, D gene, CDR3 protein, CDR3 DNA. D genes are given only for firm matches. Rows may omit the clone size; those that give it use once, few, many or a size class.

>TRBV4-1|many|TRBJ2-7|-
CASSHMEEYEQYF
TGCGCCAGCAGCCACATGGAGGAGTACGAGCAGTACTTC
>TRBV12-3/TRBV12-4|many|TRBJ2-7|-
CASGANYEQYF
TGTGCCAGCGGGGCTAACTACGAGCAGTACTTC
>TRBV12-3/TRBV12-4|many|TRBJ2-7|-
CASSLALSFPSGEQYF
TGTGCCAGCAGTTTAGCGCTTTCGTTCCCCTCGGGGGAGCAGTACTTC
>TRBV5-6|many|TRBJ2-7|TRBD1
CASSLTGSPYEQYF
TGTGCCAGCAGTTTGACAGGGAGTCCCTACGAGCAGTACTTC
>TRBV30|-|TRBJ2-7|TRBD1
CAWTWTGGVYEQYF
TGTGCCTGGACCTGGACAGGGGGTGTCTACGAGCAGTACTTC
>TRBV7-3|many|TRBJ1-3|-
CASSSQPQGSGNTIYF
TGTGCCAGCAGCTCCCAACCCCAGGGCTCTGGAAACACCATATATTTT
>TRBV12-3/TRBV12-4|many|TRBJ2-7|-
CASSPDSLLEGQYF
TGTGCCAGCAGTCCAGACAGCCTCCTAGAGGGGCAGTACTTC
>TRBV18|-|TRBJ2-1|-
CASSPRQPVYNEQFF
TGTGCCAGCTCACCACGACAACCGGTATACAATGAGCAGTTCTTC
>TRBV5-1|many|TRBJ2-7|TRBD1
CASSKRQGAQDEQYF
TGCGCCAGCAGCAAAAGACAGGGGGCGCAGGACGAGCAGTACTTC
>TRBV7-8|-|TRBJ2-1|TRBD2
CASSATPSGDSYNEQFF
TGTGCCAGCAGCGCGACTCCTAGCGGGGACTCCTACAATGAGCAGTTCTTC
>TRBV20-1|few|TRBJ2-1|-
CSAPAGGTGGSEQFF
TGCAGTGCCCCTGCAGGGGGCACGGGGGGCTCAGAGCAGTTCTTC
>TRBV7-2|few|TRBJ1-5|-
CASRGPSNQPQHF
TGTGCCAGCAGGGGCCCCAGCAATCAGCCCCAGCATTTT
>TRBV4-1|many|TRBJ2-1|-
CASSQEQDTFSQFF
TGCGCCAGCAGCCAAGAACAGGACACCTTCTCGCAGTTCTTC
>TRBV18|few|TRBJ1-3|-
CASSPGTASGNTIYF
TGTGCCAGCTCACCCGGGACCGCCTCTGGAAACACCATATATTTT
>TRBV5-1|many|TRBJ2-7|-
CASSPGLETGEQYF
TGCGCCAGCAGCCCGGGACTTGAGACCGGTGAGCAGTACTTC
>TRBV20-1|few|TRBJ2-2|TRBD1
CSARDQGVRAGELFF
TGCAGTGCTAGAGATCAGGGGGTTCGGGCCGGGGAGCTGTTTTTT
>TRBV9|many|TRBJ2-2|TRBD1
CASSASRTGTNTGELFF
TGTGCCAGCAGCGCCTCCCGGACAGGGACGAACACCGGGGAGCTGTTTTTT
>TRBV3-1|many|TRBJ1-2|-
CASSQDVGQVDYTF
TGTGCCAGCAGCCAAGATGTTGGGCAGGTGGACTACACCTTC
>TRBV5-1|many|TRBJ2-3|TRBD2
CASSFLAGAGDTQYF
TGCGCCAGCAGCTTTCTAGCGGGGGCTGGAGATACGCAGTATTTT
>TRBV9|many|TRBJ1-5|-
CASSSGSNQPQHF
TGTGCCAGCAGCTCCGGTAGCAATCAGCCCCAGCATTTT
>TRBV5-1|-|TRBJ1-2|TRBD1
CASSFDREDGYTF
TGCGCCAGCAGCTTTGACAGGGAGGATGGCTACACCTTC
>TRBV5-1|many|TRBJ2-3|-
CASSRTTTDTQYF
TGCGCCAGCAGCCGGACTACCACAGATACGCAGTATTTT
>TRBV6-1|many|TRBJ2-7|TRBD2
CATRGDGSEQYF
TGTGCCACCCGGGGGGACGGCTCCGAGCAGTACTTC
>TRBV12-3/TRBV12-4|many|TRBJ2-3|-
CASSLGLATDTQYF
TGTGCCAGCAGTTTGGGATTAGCCACAGATACGCAGTATTTT
>TRBV5-1|many|TRBJ2-5|TRBD1
CASSVDRVETQYF
TGCGCCAGCAGCGTGGACAGGGTAGAGACCCAGTACTTC
>TRBV11-3|-|TRBJ1-6|TRBD1
CASSSTGVSPLHF
TGTGCCAGCAGCTCGACAGGGGTTTCACCCCTCCACTTT
>TRBV27|few|TRBJ2-5|-
CASSPDAETQYF
TGTGCCAGCAGCCCGGACGCAGAGACCCAGTACTTC
>TRBV6-5|many|TRBJ2-3|TRBD2
CASSSGTSSPDTQYF
TGTGCCAGCAGTTCCGGGACTAGCTCCCCAGATACGCAGTATTTT
>TRBV7-9|few|TRBJ2-1|-
CASSLSAGSEMPNEQFF
TGTGCCAGCAGCTTATCAGCCGGGAGTGAAATGCCGAATGAGCAGTTCTTC
>TRBV7-2|many|TRBJ2-1|-
CASSSGPNNEQFF
TGTGCCAGCAGCTCGGGACCTAACAATGAGCAGTTCTTC
>TRBV5-1|many|TRBJ2-5|-
CASSLASDQETQYF
TGCGCCAGCAGCTTGGCTTCTGATCAAGAGACCCAGTACTTC
>TRBV28|many|TRBJ1-2|TRBD1
CASSRFPGQGFGYTF
TGTGCCAGCAGTCGTTTCCCGGGACAGGGCTTTGGCTACACCTTC
>TRBV7-1|-|TRBJ2-1|TRBD1
CASSSLGQGKDNEQFF
TGTGCCAGCAGCTCCCTGGGACAGGGGAAGGACAATGAGCAGTTCTTC
>TRBV12-3/TRBV12-4|many|TRBJ2-5|-
CASKTVSGKETQYF
TGTGCCAGCAAAACGGTTAGCGGCAAGGAGACCCAGTACTTC
>TRBV28|few|TRBJ2-7|-
CASSFSRDSTSF
TGTGCCAGCAGTTTTTCCCGGGACTCAACCAGCTTC
>TRBV20-1|-|TRBJ1-2|-
CSAKGQTRYGYTF
TGCAGTGCTAAGGGTCAGACAAGATATGGCTACACCTTC
>TRBV6-2/TRBV6-3|many|TRBJ1-2|-
CASSYGENYGYTF
TGTGCCAGCAGTTACGGGGAGAACTATGGCTACACCTTC
>TRBV11-1|few|TRBJ2-3|TRBD2
CASSSSSIAGGGTDTQYF
TGTGCCAGCAGCTCAAGCTCTATAGCGGGGGGGGGCACAGATACGCAGTATTTT
>TRBV6-1|many|TRBJ2-1|-
CASSRTRGKDEQFF
TGTGCCAGCAGTCGGACCCGGGGAAAGGATGAGCAGTTCTTC
>TRBV11-2|many|TRBJ2-1|-
CASSRSRANEQFF
TGTGCCAGCAGCCGAAGCAGGGCTAATGAGCAGTTCTTC
>TRBV28|many|TRBJ1-6|-
CASSLGGTNSPLHF
TGTGCCAGCAGCCTTGGGGGTACGAATTCACCCCTCCACTTT
>TRBV24-1|many|TRBJ2-1|-
CATGGADNEQFF
TGTGCCACCGGGGGCGCAGACAATGAGCAGTTCTTC
>TRBV12-3/TRBV12-4|many|TRBJ2-3|TRBD2
CASVTSGGATDTQYF
TGTGCCAGCGTGACTAGCGGGGGGGCGACAGATACGCAGTATTTT
>TRBV10-3|many|TRBJ1-2|-
CAISDPQGGAYGYTF
TGTGCCATCAGTGACCCCCAGGGAGGAGCCTATGGCTACACCTTC
>TRBV6-1|many|TRBJ2-3|TRBD2
CASSPAGGTDTQYF
TGTGCCAGCAGTCCAGCGGGGGGCACAGATACGCAGTATTTT
>TRBV20-1|many|TRBJ1-5|TRBD1
CSARTGTGLPEQPQHF
TGCAGTGCTAGAACCGGGACAGGGCTCCCTGAGCAGCCCCAGCATTTT
>TRBV7-2|many|TRBJ2-3|TRBD2
CASSYQGGGSSDTQYF
TGTGCCAGCAGCTACCAGGGCGGGGGGTCTTCAGATACGCAGTATTTT
>TRBV29-1|many|TRBJ2-3|TRBD2
CSVEIAGGADTQYF
TGCAGCGTTGAAATAGCGGGGGGCGCAGATACGCAGTATTTT
>TRBV5-1|many|TRBJ1-3|TRBD1
CASSLYPGTGNTGNTIYF
TGCGCCAGCAGCCTCTATCCCGGGACAGGGAACACTGGAAACACCATATATTTT
>TRBV20-1|many|TRBJ2-1|TRBD2
CSASLPGLAYYNEQFF
TGCAGTGCTAGTCTACCGGGACTAGCGTATTACAATGAGCAGTTCTTC
>TRBV12-3/TRBV12-4|many|TRBJ1-1|-
CASSFSATTRIEAFF
TGTGCCAGCAGTTTTTCAGCGACCACCAGAATTGAAGCTTTCTTT
>TRBV6-6|many|TRBJ2-5|TRBD2
CASNLAGEETQYF
TGTGCCAGCAATCTAGCGGGGGAAGAGACCCAGTACTTC
>TRBV29-1|-|TRBJ2-1|-
CSVVGALNNEQFF
TGCAGCGTTGTAGGGGCTCTGAACAATGAGCAGTTCTTC
>TRBV10-2|-|TRBJ1-2|-
CASSGAVGGGYTF
TGCGCCAGCAGTGGGGCTGTAGGAGGGGGCTACACCTTC